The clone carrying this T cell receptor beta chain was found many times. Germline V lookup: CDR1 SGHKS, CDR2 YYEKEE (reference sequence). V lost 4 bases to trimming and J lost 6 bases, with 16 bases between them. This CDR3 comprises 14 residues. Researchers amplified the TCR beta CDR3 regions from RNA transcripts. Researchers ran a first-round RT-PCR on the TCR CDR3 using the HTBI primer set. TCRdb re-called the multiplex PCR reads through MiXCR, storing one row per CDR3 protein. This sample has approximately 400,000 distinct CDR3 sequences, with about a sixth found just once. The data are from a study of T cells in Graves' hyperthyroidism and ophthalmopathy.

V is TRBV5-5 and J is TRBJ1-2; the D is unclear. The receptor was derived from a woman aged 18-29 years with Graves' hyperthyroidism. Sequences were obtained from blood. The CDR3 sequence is CASSPTGFVNGYTF. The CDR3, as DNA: TGTGCCAGCAGCCCAACGGGGTTCGTGAATGGCTACACCTTC.